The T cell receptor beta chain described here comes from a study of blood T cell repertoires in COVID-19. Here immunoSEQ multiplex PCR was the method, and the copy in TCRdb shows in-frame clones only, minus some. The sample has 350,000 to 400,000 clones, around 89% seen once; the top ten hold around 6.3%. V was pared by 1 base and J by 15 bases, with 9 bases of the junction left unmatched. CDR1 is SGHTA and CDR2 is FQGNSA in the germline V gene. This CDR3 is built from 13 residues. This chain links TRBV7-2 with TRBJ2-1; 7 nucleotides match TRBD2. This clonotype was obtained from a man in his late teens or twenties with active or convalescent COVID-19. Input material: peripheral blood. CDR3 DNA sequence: TGTGCCAGCAGCTTAGAGGGGAGGGGTTATGGGTTCTTC. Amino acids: CASSLEGRGYGFF.